One sample yielded the 5 T cell receptor beta chains listed below, sequenced in a study of cytomegalovirus exposure and HLA in healthy donors. The PCR contained 60 Vbeta and 13 Jbeta primers. Libraries were prepared by immunoSEQ multiplex PCR; TCRdb keeps only in-frame clonotypes and omits some of them. This table has over 120,000 clones, 70% to 85% appearing once. The specimen was PBMCs. Source of these receptors: a woman aged 55-69 years in good health and CMV-seropositive.

The chain joins TRBV27 to TRBJ2-6; maybe TRBD1 (6 bases). CDR3 length: 17 residues. CDR1 is MNHEY, CDR2 SMNVEV, per germline (reference sequence). The V end was cut by 1 base, the J end by 2 bases, with 12 bases between. The CDR3 here is CASSLWAGDTGANVLTF. In DNA form, the CDR3 reads TGTGCCAGCAGTTTATGGGCAGGGGACACTGGGGCCAACGTCCTGACTTTC.

The chain carries TRBV29-1 and TRBJ1-2, with TRBD1 as a possible D gene (6 bases). The V and J ends lost 4 bases and 0 bases respectively, with 9 bases between them. The CDR3 extends over 13 amino acids. From germline, CDR1 is SQVTM and CDR2 ANQGSEA. CDR3 sequence reads: CSVGTAPNYGYTF. The DNA for the CDR3 is TGCAGCGTTGGGACAGCTCCTAACTATGGCTACACCTTC.

This clone came up a few times. The V call is TRBV21-1, the J call TRBJ1-1. TRBV21-1 is described as a pseudogene. The CDR3 spans 12 residues. The CDR3 loop is CASSRGCTEAFF. Written as DNA, the CDR3 is TGTGCCAGCAGCAGAGGGTGCACTGAAGCTTTCTTT.

V gene TRBV30 combines with J gene TRBJ2-1; D is perhaps TRBD1 (5 bases). Germline loops: CDR1 GTSNPN, CDR2 SVGIG (reference sequence). V gave up 0 bases and J gave up 0 bases, with 6 bases separating them. The CDR3 covers 14 residues. The CDR3 sequence is CAWSVQGSYNEQFF. CDR3 in DNA: TGTGCCTGGAGTGTCCAGGGCTCCTACAATGAGCAGTTCTTC.

The rearrangement uses TRBV7-2 and TRBJ2-7; D is undetermined. Trimming shortened V by 1 base and J by 6 bases, and 16 bases separated the two germline ends. CDR1 and CDR2 (germline): SGHTA, FQGNSA. The CDR3 is 15 amino acids. CDR3: CASSLGALVTGEQYF. As DNA, the CDR3 is TGTGCCAGCAGCTTAGGAGCGTTAGTAACCGGCGAGCAGTACTTC.